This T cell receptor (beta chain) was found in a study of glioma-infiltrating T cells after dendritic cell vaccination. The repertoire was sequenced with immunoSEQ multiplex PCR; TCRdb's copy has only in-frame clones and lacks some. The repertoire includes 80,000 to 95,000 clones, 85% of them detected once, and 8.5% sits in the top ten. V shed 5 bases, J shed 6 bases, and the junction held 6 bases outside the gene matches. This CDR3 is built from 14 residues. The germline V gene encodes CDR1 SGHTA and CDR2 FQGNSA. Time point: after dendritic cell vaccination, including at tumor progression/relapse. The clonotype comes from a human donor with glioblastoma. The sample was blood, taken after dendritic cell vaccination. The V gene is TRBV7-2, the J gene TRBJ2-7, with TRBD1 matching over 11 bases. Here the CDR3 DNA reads TGTGCCAGCAGCCCGGACAGGGGGCGGTTCGAGCAGTACTTC. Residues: CASSPDRGRFEQYF. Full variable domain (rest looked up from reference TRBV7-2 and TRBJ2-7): GAGVSQSPSNKVTEKGKDVELRCDPISGHTALYWYRQSLGQGLEFLIYFQGNSAPDKSGLPSDRFSAERTGGSVSTLTIQRTQQEDSAVYLCASSPDRGRFEQYFGPGTRLTVT.